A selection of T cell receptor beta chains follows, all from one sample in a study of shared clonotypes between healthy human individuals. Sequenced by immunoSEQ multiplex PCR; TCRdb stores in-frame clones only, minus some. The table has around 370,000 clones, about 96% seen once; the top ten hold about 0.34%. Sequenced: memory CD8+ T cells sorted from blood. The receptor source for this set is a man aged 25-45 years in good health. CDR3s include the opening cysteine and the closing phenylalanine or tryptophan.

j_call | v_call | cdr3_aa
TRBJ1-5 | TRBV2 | CASSETSAASNQPQHF
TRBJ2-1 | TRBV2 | CASRTSGDNEQFF
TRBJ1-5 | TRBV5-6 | CASSLGGEGGQPQHF
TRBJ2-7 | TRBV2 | CASSEAGGSMMEYF
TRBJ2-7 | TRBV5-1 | CASSGSAVYEQYF
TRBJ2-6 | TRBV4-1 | CASSFRDLPFSGANVLTF
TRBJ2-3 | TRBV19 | CASSIRLGLTDTQYF
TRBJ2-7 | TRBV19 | CASSKGQTYEQYF
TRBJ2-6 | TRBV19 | CASSISLLSSGANVLTF
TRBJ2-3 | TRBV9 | CASSPSGSTHTQYF
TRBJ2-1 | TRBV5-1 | CASTSGVGSSYNEQFF
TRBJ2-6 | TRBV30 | CACPGQGGAGANVLTF
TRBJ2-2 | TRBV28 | CASSFGPSTGELFF
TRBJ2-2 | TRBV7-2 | CASSLGQRLTGELFF
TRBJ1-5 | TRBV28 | CASSFASGNNQPQHF
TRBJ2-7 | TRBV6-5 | CASSYRTTGVTYEQYF
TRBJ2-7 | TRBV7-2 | CASSLENPYEQYF
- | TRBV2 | CASIRLAGGSSYEQYF
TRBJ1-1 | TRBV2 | CATGGGSGTEAFF
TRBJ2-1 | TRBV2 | CASRSDRREQFF
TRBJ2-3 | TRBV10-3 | CAISPGQGPDTQYF
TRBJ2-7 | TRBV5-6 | CASSRYPYEQYF
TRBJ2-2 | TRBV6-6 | CASTSGAIPGELFF
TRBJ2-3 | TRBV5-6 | CASSLKGRVTDTQYF
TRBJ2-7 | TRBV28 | CASSLWEGTLAEQYF
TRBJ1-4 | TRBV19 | CASSQRGQGRSLLKLFF
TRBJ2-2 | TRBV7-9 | CASSMRRTSANTGELFF
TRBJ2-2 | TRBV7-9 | CASSTGTSGRNTGELFF
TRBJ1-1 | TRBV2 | CASSVGQGAGVTEAFF
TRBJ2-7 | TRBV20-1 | CSATGGEQYF
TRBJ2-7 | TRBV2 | CASSDGRVLSYEQYF
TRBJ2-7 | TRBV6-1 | CASTRGDEQYF
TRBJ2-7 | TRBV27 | CASSRTDFF
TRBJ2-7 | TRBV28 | CASSSDSKPYEQYF
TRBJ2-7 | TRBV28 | CASGTSVYEQYF
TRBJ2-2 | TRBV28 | CASRLPVSTGELFF
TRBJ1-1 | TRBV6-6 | CASSSRVGEAFF
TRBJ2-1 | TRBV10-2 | CASSQREGLYNEQFF
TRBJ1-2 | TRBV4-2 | CASSQEGPRVYGYTF
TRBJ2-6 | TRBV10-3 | CAISESNQRAGANVLTF
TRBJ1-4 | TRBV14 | CASSQGGRANEKLFF